This T cell receptor (beta chain) was obtained from a study of shared clonotypes between healthy human individuals. TCRdb keeps only in-frame clones here, not all; method: immunoSEQ multiplex PCR. The sample has under 550,000 clones; 90% to 97% are singletons. This clone showed up just a few times. The sequence was obtained from a woman aged 25 to 45 in good health. The sequenced sample was naive CD4+ T cells sorted from blood. This sample's subset: CD45RA+ positively selected.

The CDR3 coding sequence is TGTGCCAGCTTCCACGGGGGACAGGGTTACGAGCAGTACTTC. Its translation is CASFHGGQGYEQYF. This chain joins TRBV18 and TRBJ2-7; 9 bases match TRBD1. Looked up from germline, CDR1 is KGHSH and CDR2 is LQKENI. The CDR3 has 14 amino acids. Trimming took 7 bases from V and 4 from J; bases not matched to a gene: 8.